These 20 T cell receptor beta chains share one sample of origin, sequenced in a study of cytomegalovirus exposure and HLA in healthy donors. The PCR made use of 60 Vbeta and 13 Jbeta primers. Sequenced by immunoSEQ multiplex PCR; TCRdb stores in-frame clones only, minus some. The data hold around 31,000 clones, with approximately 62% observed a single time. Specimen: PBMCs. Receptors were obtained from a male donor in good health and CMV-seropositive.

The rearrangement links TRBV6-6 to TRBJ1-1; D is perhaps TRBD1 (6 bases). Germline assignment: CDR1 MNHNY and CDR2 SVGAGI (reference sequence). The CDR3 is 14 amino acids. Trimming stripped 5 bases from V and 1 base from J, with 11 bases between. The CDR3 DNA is TGTGCCAGCAGTACTACAGGGTGGAACACTGAAGCTTTCTTT. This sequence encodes CASSTTGWNTEAFF.

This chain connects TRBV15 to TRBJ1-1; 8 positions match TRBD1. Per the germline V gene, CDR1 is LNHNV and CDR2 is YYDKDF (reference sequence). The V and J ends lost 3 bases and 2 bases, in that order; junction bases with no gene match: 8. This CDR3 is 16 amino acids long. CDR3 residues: CATSRETGTGNTEAFF. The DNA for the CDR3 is TGTGCCACCAGCAGGGAAACGGGGACAGGCAACACTGAAGCTTTCTTT.

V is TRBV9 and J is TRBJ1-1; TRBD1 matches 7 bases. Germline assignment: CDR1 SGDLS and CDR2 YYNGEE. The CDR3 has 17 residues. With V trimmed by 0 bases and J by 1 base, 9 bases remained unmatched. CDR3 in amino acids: CASSVGGRGRSNTEAFF. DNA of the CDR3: TGTGCCAGCAGCGTAGGGGGAAGGGGGCGGTCGAACACTGAAGCTTTCTTT. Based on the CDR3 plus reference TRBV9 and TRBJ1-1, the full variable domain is DSGVTQTPKHLITATGQRVTLRCSPRSGDLSVYWYQQSLDQGLQFLIQYYNGEERAKGNILERFSAQQFPDLHSELNLSSLELGDSALYFCASSVGGRGRSNTEAFFGQGTRLTVV.

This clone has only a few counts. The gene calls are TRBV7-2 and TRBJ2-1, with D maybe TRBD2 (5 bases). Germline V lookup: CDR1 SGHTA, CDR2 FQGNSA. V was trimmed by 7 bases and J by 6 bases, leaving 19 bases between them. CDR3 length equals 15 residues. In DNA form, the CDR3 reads TGTGCCAGCACCGCGGGCCTTCCTGGCGGCAATGAGCAGTTCTTC. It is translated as CASTAGLPGGNEQFF.

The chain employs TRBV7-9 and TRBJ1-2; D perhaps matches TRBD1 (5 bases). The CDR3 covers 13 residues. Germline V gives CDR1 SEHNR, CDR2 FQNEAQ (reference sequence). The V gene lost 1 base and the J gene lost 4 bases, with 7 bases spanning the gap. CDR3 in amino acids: CASSLGQIYGYTF. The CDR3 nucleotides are TGTGCCAGCAGCTTAGGACAGATCTATGGCTACACCTTC.

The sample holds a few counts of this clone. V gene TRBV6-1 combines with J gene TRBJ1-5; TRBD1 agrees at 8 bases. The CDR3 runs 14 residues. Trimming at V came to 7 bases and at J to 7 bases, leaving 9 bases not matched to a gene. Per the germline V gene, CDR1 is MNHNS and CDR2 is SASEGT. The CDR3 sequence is CASIPGGLRQPQHF. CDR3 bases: TGTGCCAGCATCCCAGGGGGCTTAAGGCAGCCCCAGCATTTT.

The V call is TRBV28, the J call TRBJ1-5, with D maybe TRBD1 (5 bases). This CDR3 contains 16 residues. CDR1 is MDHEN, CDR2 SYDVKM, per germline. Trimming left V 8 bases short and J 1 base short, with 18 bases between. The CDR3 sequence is CASLPFRGRSNQPQHF. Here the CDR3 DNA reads TGTGCCAGCCTCCCCTTTAGGGGCAGAAGCAATCAGCCCCAGCATTTT.

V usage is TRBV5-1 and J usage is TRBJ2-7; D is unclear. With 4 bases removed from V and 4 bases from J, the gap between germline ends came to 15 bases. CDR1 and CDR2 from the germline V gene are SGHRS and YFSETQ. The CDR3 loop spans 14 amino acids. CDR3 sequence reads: CASSPTEQKYEQYF. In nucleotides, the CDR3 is TGCGCCAGCAGCCCAACAGAACAGAAATACGAGCAGTACTTC.

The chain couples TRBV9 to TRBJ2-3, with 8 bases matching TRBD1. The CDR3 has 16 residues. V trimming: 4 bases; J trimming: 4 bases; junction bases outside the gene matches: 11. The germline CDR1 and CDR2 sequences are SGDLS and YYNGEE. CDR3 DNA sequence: TGTGCCAGCAGCCCCTCCCGTGGACAGGGATCAGATACGCAGTATTTT. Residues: CASSPSRGQGSDTQYF.

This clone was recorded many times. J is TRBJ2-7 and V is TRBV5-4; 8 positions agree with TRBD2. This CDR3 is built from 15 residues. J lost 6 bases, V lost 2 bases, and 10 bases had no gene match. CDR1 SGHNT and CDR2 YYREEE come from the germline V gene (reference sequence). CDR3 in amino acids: CASSLSSGTRLEQYF. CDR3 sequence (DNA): TGTGCCAGCAGCTTATCCTCCGGGACTAGACTCGAGCAGTACTTC.

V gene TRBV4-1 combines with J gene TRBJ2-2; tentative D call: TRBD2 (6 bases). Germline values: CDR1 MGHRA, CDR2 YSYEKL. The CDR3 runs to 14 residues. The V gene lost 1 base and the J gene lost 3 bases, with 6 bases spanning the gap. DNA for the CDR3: TGCGCCAGCAGCCAAGGGGACTACACCGGGGAGCTGTTTTTT. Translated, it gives CASSQGDYTGELFF.

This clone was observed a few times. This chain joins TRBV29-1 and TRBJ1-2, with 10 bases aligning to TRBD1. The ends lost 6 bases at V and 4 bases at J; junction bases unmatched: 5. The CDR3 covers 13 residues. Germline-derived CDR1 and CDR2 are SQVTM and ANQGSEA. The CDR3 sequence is CSVRQGASYGYTF. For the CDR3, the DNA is TGCAGCGTGAGACAGGGGGCAAGCTATGGCTACACCTTC.

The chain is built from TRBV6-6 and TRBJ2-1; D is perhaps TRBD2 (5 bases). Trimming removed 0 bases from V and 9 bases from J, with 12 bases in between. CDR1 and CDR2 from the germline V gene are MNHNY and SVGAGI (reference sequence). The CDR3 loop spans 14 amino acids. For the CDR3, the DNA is TGTGCCAGCAGTTACTCGCGAGGGTATAGTGAGCAGTTCTTC. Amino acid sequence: CASSYSRGYSEQFF.

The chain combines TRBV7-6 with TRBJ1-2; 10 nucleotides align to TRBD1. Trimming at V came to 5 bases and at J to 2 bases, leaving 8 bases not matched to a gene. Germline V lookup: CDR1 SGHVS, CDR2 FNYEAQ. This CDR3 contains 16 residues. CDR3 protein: CASSQGPGQGNYGYTF. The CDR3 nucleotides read TGTGCCAGCAGCCAAGGCCCGGGACAGGGGAACTATGGCTACACCTTC.

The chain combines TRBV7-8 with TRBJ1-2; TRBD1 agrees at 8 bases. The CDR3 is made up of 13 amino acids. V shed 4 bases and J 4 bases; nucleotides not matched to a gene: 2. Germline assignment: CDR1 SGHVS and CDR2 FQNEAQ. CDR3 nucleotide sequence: TGTGCCAGCAGCTCAGGGGGCCTCTATGGCTACACCTTC. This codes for CASSSGGLYGYTF.

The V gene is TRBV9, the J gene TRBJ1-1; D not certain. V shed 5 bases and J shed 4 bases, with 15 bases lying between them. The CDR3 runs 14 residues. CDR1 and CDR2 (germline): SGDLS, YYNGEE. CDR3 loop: CASRAPGRGTEAFF. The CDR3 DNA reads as TGTGCCAGCAGGGCTCCCGGGCGGGGCACTGAAGCTTTCTTT.

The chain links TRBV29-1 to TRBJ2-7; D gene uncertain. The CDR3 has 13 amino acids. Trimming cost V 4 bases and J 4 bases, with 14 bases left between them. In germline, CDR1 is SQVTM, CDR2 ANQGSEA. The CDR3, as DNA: TGCAGCGTTGCCGTCTCAGAGGTGTACGAGCAGTACTTC. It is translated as CSVAVSEVYEQYF.

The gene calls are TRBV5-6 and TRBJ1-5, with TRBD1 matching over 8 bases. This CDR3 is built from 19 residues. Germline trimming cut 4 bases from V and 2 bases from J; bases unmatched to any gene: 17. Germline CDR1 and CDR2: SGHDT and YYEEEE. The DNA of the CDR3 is TGTGCCAGCAGCCAGGCCCGCGCGACGACAGGGGTGGGCAATCAGCCCCAGCATTTT. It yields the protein CASSQARATTGVGNQPQHF. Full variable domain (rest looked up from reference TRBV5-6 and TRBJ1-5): DAGVTQSPTHLIKTRGQQVTLRCSPKSGHDTVSWYQQALGQGPQFIFQYYEEEERQRGNFPDRFSGHQFPNYSSELNVNALLLGDSALYLCASSQARATTGVGNQPQHFGDGTRLSIL.

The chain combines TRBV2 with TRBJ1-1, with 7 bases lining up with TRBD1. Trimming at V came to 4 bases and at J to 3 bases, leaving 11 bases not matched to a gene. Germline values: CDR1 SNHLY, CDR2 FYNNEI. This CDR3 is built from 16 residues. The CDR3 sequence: CASSARQGTVDTEAFF. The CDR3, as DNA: TGTGCCAGCAGTGCTCGACAGGGTACCGTTGACACTGAAGCTTTCTTT.

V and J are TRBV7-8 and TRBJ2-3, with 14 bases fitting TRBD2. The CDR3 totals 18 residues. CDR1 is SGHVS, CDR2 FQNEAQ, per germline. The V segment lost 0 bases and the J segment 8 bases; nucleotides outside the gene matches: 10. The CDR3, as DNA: TGTGCCAGCAGCTTAGCTCTGGCCGGGACTAGCGGGAGAGGTACGCAGTATTTT. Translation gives CASSLALAGTSGRGTQYF.